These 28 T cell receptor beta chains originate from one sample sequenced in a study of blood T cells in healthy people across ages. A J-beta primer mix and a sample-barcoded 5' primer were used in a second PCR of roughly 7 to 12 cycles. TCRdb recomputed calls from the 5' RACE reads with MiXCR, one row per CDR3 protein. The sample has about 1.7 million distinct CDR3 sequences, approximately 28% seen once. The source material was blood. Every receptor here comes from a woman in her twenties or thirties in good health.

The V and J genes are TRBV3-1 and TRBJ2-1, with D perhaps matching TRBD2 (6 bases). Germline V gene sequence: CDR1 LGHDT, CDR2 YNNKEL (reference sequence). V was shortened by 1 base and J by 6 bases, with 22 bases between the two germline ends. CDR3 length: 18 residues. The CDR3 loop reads CASSQGGPSAGIVNEQFF. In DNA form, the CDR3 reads TGTGCCAGCAGCCAAGGGGGCCCGAGCGCGGGGATCGTCAATGAGCAGTTCTTC.

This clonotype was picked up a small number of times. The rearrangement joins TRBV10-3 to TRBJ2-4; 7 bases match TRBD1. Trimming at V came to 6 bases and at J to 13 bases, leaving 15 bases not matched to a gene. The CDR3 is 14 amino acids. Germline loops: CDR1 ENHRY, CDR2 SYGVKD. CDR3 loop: CAISNQQQGKQQYF. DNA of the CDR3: TGTGCCATCAGCAACCAGCAACAGGGGAAACAGCAGTACTTC.

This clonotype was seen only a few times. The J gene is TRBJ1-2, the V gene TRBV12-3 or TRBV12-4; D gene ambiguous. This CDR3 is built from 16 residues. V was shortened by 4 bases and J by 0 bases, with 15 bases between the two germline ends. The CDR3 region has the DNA TGTGCCAGCAGTTATTGGGGAGGGCCGACTAACTATGGCTACACCTTC. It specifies CASSYWGGPTNYGYTF.

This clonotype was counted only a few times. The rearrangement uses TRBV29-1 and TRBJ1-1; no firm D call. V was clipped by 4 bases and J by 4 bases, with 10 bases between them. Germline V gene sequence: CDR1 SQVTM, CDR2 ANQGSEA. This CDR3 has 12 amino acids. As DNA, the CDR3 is TGCAGCGTTGTAGGGCTCGTCACTGAAGCTTTCTTT. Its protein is CSVVGLVTEAFF. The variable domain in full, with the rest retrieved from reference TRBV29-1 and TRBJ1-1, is SAVISQKPSRDICQRGTSLTIQCQVDSQVTMMFWYRQQPGQSLTLIATANQGSEATYESGFVIDKFPISRPNLTFSTLTVSNMSPEDSSIYLCSVVGLVTEAFFGQGTRLTVV.

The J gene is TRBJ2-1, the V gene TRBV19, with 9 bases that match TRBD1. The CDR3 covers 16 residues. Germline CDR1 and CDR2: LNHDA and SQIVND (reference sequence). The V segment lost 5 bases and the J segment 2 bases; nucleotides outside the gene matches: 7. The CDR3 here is CASSVTGGFTYNEQFF. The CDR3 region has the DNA TGTGCCAGTAGTGTTACAGGGGGCTTCACCTACAATGAGCAGTTCTTC.

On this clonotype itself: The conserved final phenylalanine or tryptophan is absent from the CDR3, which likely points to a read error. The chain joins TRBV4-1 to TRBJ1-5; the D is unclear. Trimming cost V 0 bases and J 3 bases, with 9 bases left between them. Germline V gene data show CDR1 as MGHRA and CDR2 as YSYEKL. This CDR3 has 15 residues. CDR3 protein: CASSQDAAANQPQHC. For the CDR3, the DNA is TGCGCCAGCAGCCAAGATGCGGCCGCCAATCAGCCCCAGCATTGT.

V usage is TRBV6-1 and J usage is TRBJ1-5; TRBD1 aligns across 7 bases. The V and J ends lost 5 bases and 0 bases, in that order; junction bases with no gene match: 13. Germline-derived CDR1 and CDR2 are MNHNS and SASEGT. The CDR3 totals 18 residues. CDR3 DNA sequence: TGTGCCAGCAGTCCCGCACCGACAGGGTGGAGTAGCAATCAGCCCCAGCATTTT. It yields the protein CASSPAPTGWSSNQPQHF.

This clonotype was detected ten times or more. In nucleotides, the CDR3 is TGTGCCAGCAGCTTTAATGGTCCGGCCGAGTCGAAAGAGACCCAGTACTTC. Amino acids: CASSFNGPAESKETQYF. This rearrangement joins TRBV5-5 to TRBJ2-5; unclear D gene. The V end was cut by 2 bases, the J end by 3 bases, with 20 bases between. Germline V gives CDR1 SGHKS, CDR2 YYEKEE (reference sequence). This CDR3 is 17 amino acids long.

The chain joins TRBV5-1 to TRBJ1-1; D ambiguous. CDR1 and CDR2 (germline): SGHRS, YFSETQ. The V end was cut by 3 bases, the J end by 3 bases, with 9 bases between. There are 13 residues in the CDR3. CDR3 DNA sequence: TGCGCCAGCAGCTCTGACACTTACACTGAAGCTTTCTTT. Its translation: CASSSDTYTEAFF.

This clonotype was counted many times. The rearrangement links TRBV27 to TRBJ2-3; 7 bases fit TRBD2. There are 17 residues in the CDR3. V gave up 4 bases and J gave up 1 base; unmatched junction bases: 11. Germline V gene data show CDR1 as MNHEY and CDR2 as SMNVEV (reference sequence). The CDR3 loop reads CASSSLKGRGGTDTQYF. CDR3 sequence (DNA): TGTGCCAGCAGTTCGCTTAAGGGGAGGGGCGGCACAGATACGCAGTATTTT.

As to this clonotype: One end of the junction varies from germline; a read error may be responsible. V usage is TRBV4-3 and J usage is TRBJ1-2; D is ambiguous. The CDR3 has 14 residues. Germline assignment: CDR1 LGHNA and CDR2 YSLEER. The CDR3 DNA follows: TGCGCCAGCAACCAAGACGGACGGTATGATGGCTACACCTTC. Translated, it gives CASNQDGRYDGYTF.

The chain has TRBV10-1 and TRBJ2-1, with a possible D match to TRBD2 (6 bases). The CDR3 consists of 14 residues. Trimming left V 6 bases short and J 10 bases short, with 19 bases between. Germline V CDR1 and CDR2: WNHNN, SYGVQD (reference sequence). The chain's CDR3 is CASSRDFSTTEQFF. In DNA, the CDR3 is TGCGCCAGCAGCAGGGACTTCTCAACCACCGAGCAGTTCTTC.

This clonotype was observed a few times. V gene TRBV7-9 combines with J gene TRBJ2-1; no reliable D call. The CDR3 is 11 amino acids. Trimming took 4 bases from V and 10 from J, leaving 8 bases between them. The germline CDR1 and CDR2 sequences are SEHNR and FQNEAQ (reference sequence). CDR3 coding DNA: TGTGCCAGCAGCTCGACTTGGGAGCAGTTCTTC. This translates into CASSSTWEQFF. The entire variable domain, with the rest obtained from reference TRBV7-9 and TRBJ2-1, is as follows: DTGVSQNPRHKITKRGQNVTFRCDPISEHNRLYWYRQTLGQGPEFLTYFQNEAQLEKSRLLSDRFSAERPKGSFSTLEIQRTEQGDSAMYLCASSSTWEQFFGPGTRLTVL.

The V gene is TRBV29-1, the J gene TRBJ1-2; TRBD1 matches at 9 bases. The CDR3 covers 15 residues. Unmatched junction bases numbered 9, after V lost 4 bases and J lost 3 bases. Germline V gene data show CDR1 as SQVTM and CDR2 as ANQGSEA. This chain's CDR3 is CSVVLQGAVHYGYTF. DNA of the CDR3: TGCAGCGTTGTTCTACAGGGGGCGGTCCACTATGGCTACACCTTC.

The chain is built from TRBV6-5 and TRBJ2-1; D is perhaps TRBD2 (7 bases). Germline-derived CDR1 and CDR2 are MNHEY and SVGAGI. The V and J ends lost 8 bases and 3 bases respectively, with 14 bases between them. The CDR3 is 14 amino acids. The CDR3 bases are TGTGCCAGCTCGGCGGGGGCCTACTACAATGAGCAGTTCTTC. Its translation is CASSAGAYYNEQFF.

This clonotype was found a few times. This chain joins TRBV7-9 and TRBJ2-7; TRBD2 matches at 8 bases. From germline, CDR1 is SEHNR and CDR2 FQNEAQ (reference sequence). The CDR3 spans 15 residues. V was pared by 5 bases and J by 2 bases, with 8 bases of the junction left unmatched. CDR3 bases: TGTGCCAGCAGCCCGGGGAGGGGACTAGCCTACGAGCAGTACTTC. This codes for CASSPGRGLAYEQYF.

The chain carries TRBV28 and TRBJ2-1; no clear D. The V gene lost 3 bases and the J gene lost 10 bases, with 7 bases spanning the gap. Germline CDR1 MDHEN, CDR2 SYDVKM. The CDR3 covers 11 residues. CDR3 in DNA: TGTGCCAGCAGTTTTCTAGAAGAGCAGTTCTTC. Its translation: CASSFLEEQFF.

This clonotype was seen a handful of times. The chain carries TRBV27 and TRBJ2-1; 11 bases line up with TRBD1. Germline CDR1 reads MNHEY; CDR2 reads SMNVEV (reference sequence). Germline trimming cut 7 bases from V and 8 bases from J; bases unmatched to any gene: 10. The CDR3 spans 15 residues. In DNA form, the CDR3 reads TGTGCCAGCATCAAGAGGAGGACAGGGGGCGATGAGCAGTTCTTC. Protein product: CASIKRRTGGDEQFF.

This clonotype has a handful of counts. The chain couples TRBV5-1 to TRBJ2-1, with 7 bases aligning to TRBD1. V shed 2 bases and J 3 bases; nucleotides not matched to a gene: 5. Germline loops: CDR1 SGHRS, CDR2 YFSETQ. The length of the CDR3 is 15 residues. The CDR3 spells CASSFTGTDYNEQFF. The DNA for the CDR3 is TGCGCCAGCAGCTTCACCGGGACAGACTACAATGAGCAGTTCTTC.

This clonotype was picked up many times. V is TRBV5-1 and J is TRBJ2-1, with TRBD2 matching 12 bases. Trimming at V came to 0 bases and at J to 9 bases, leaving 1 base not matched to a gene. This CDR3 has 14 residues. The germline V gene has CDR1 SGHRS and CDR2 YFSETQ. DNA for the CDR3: TGCGCCAGCAGCTTGGGACTAGCGGGGGTTGAGCAGTTCTTC. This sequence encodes CASSLGLAGVEQFF.

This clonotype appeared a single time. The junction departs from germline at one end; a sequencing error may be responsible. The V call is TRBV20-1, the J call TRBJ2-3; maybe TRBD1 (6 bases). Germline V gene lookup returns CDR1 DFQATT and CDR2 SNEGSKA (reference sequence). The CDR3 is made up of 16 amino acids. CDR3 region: CIIRGQGFITGDSQYF. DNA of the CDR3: TGCATAATTCGAGGTCAGGGGTTCATCACAGGAGATTCGCAGTATTTT.

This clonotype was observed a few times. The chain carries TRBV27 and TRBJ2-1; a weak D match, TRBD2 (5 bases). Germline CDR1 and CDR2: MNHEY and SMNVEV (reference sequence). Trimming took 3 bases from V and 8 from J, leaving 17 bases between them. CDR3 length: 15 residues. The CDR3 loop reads CASSFVGPAGDEQFF. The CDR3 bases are TGTGCCAGCAGTTTTGTGGGCCCGGCCGGGGATGAGCAGTTCTTC.

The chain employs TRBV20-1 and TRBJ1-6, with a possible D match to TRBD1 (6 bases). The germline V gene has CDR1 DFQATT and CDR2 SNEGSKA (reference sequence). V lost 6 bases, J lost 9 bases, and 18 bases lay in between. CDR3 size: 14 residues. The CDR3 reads CSANREGGSSPLHF. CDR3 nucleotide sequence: TGCAGTGCGAATAGAGAGGGGGGGAGTTCACCCCTCCACTTT.

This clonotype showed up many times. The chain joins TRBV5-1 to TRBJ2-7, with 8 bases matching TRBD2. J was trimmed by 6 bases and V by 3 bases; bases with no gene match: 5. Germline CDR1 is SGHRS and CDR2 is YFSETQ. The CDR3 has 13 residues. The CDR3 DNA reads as TGCGCCAGCAGCTCAAGCGGGGGTAGCGAGCAGTACTTC. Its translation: CASSSSGGSEQYF. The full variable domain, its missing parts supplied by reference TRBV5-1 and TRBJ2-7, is KAGVTQTPRYLIKTRGQQVTLSCSPISGHRSVSWYQQTPGQGLQFLFEYFSETQRNKGNFPGRFSGRQFSNSRSEMNVSTLELGDSALYLCASSSSGGSEQYFGPGTRLTVT.

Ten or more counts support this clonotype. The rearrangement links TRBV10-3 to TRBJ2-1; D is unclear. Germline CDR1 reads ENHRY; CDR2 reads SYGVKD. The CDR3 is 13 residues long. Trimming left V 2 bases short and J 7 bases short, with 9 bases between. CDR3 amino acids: CAISEAGRNEQFF. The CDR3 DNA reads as TGTGCCATCAGTGAGGCTGGGCGGAATGAGCAGTTCTTC.

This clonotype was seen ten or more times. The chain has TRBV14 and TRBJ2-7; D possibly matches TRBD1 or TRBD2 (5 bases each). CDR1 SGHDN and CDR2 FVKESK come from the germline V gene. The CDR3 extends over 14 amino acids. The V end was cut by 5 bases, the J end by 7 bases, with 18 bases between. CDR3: CASSYNQGPGEQYF. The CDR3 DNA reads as TGTGCCAGCAGCTACAACCAGGGTCCGGGGGAGCAGTACTTC.

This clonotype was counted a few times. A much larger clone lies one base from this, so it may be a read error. The CDR3: CTSSRSGTPTSTDTQYF. The CDR3 DNA follows: TGTACCAGCAGCAGGTCCGGGACTCCAACTAGCACAGATACGCAGTATTTT. V gene TRBV9 combines with J gene TRBJ2-3; D might be TRBD2 (6 bases). Germline loops: CDR1 SGDLS, CDR2 YYNGEE. The CDR3 spans 17 residues.

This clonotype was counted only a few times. The CDR3, as DNA: TGTGCCAGCAGTACTCAGGGGACCAAAAACATTCAGTACTTC. It codes for CASSTQGTKNIQYF. The rearrangement uses TRBV12-3 or TRBV12-4 and TRBJ2-4, with a tentative D call TRBD1 (6 bases). This CDR3 region has 14 residues. V shed 5 bases and J shed 2 bases, with 10 bases lying between them.